The 6 T cell receptor beta chains given below trace back to one sample, sequenced in a study of blood T cells in healthy people across ages. Primed by a sample-barcoded 5' primer and a J-beta primer mix, a second PCR proceeded for 7 to 11 cycles. TCRdb analysed the 5' RACE reads with MiXCR anew, one entry per CDR3 protein. The profile shows over 700,000 distinct CDR3 sequences, less than 70% of them singletons. The sequenced sample consisted of blood. These receptors all come from an elderly man in good health.

This chain joins TRBV6-5 and TRBJ2-7, with TRBD2 matching 8 bases. Germline V gene lookup returns CDR1 MNHEY and CDR2 SVGAGI. The CDR3 runs to 17 residues. With V trimmed by 4 bases and J by 2 bases, 13 bases remained unmatched. CDR3 residues: CASSSPSGSGSPYEQYF. The CDR3 DNA reads TGTGCCAGCAGTTCACCGAGCGGGAGTGGGAGTCCCTACGAGCAGTACTTC.

The chain is built from TRBV29-1 and TRBJ2-5; D could derive from TRBD1 or TRBD2 (6 bases each). The CDR3 sequence is 12 residues long. Trimming shortened V by 6 bases and J by 9 bases, and 17 bases separated the two germline ends. Per the germline V gene, CDR1 is SQVTM and CDR2 is ANQGSEA. Here the CDR3 reads CSVQQGGEAQYF. In nucleotides, the CDR3 is TGCAGCGTCCAACAGGGAGGCGAGGCCCAGTACTTC. The full variable domain, its missing parts supplied by reference TRBV29-1 and TRBJ2-5, is SAVISQKPSRDICQRGTSLTIQCQVDSQVTMMFWYRQQPGQSLTLIATANQGSEATYESGFVIDKFPISRPNLTFSTLTVSNMSPEDSSIYLCSVQQGGEAQYFGPGTRLLVL.

The chain is built from TRBV6-1 and TRBJ1-1; weak D call: TRBD1 (5 bases). CDR3 length: 14 amino acids. The germline gives CDR1 MNHNS, CDR2 SASEGT. The V end was cut by 5 bases, the J end by 4 bases, with 14 bases between. CDR3 region: CASSKRGVSTEAFF. The CDR3 DNA follows: TGTGCCAGCAGTAAGCGAGGGGTGAGCACTGAAGCTTTCTTT.

The chain recombines TRBV25-1 with TRBJ1-6; maybe TRBD1 (6 bases). Per the germline V gene, CDR1 is MGHDK and CDR2 is SYGVNS. The CDR3 is made up of 13 amino acids. V was clipped by 8 bases and J by 4 bases, with 9 bases between them. Here the CDR3 reads CASRGQYNSPLHF. The CDR3 DNA reads as TGTGCCAGCCGTGGACAGTATAATTCACCCCTCCACTTT. Looking up the rest from reference TRBV25-1 and TRBJ1-6 gives the full variable domain: EADIYQTPRYLVIGTGKKITLECSQTMGHDKMYWYQQDPGMELHLIHYSYGVNSTEKGDLSSESTVSRIRTEHFPLTLESARPSHTSQYLCASRGQYNSPLHFGNGTRLTVT.

This chain connects TRBV20-1 to TRBJ2-1, with D uncertain. There are 17 residues in the CDR3. Between the trimmed V and J ends, which lost 3 bases and 4 bases, there was a span of 22 bases. CDR1 and CDR2 from the germline V gene are DFQATT and SNEGSKA (reference sequence). The CDR3 bases are TGCAGTGCTAGCAGAGTTCGAAGATGGCGGAGATACAATGAGCAGTTCTTC. Protein: CSASRVRRWRRYNEQFF.

CDR3 sequence: CSARDPRQSSGANVLTF. CDR3 nucleotide sequence: TGCAGTGCTAGAGATCCGAGACAGTCCTCTGGGGCCAACGTCCTGACTTTC. The gene calls are TRBV20-1 and TRBJ2-6; the D gene is possibly TRBD1 (5 bases). The CDR3 totals 17 residues. Germline CDR1 reads DFQATT; CDR2 reads SNEGSKA (reference sequence). Trimming removed 0 bases at V and 0 bases at J, with 12 bases between.